These 30 T cell receptor beta chains came from one sample sequenced in a study of cytomegalovirus exposure and HLA in healthy donors. A multiplex PCR was run with 60 Vbeta primers and 13 Jbeta primers. TCRdb's copy holds only in-frame clones and misses some; the assay was immunoSEQ multiplex PCR. Here the sample spans approximately 100,000 clones, 70% to 80% being singletons. Sequences were obtained from PBMCs. These TCRs come from a man in his sixties in good health and CMV-seropositive.

On this clone: One junction end disagrees with the germline gene, perhaps due to a read error. The chain uses TRBV7-3 and TRBJ1-6; 7 bases match TRBD1. Germline-derived CDR1 and CDR2 are SGHTA and FQGTGA. This CDR3 comprises 13 residues. The CDR3 sequence: CASSLTGDSPLHF. The CDR3 DNA reads as TGTGCCAGCAGCCTAACAGGGGATTCACCCCTCCACTTT. The full variable domain, its missing parts supplied by reference TRBV7-3 and TRBJ1-6, is GAGVSQTPSNKVTEKGKYVELRCDPISGHTALYWYRQSLGQGPEFLIYFQGTGAADDSGLPNDRFFAVRPEGSVSTLKIQRTERGDSAVYLCASSLTGDSPLHFGNGTRLTVT.

This chain uses TRBV4-3 with TRBJ2-7; a weak D match, TRBD1 (6 bases). The V gene's germline CDR1 is LGHNA and CDR2 YSLEER. Trimming took 4 bases from V and 0 from J, leaving 13 bases between them. This CDR3 has 15 residues. Here the CDR3 reads CASSRNQGSSYEQYF. CDR3 DNA sequence: TGCGCCAGCAGCCGCAACCAGGGGTCCTCCTACGAGCAGTACTTC.

The chain joins TRBV27 to TRBJ2-7; D not resolved. The CDR3 covers 13 residues. V dropped 2 bases and J dropped 7 bases, with 12 bases sitting between them. CDR1 MNHEY and CDR2 SMNVEV come from the germline V gene (reference sequence). The CDR3 is CASSLGSYGEQYF. In nucleotides, the CDR3 is TGTGCCAGCAGTTTAGGTAGCTACGGGGAGCAGTACTTC.

The rearrangement links TRBV7-6 to TRBJ2-5; TRBD1 agrees at 7 bases. Germline trimming cut 3 bases from V and 4 bases from J; bases unmatched to any gene: 5. The CDR3 has 14 residues. Germline-derived CDR1 and CDR2 are SGHVS and FNYEAQ. CDR3 bases: TGTGCCAGCAGCTTGACAGGGTATGCAGAGACCCAGTACTTC. Translation gives CASSLTGYAETQYF.

About this clone: The junction differs from germline at one of its ends, possibly a read error. The chain is built from TRBV7-9 and TRBJ1-1, with D unclear. The germline CDR1 and CDR2 sequences are SEHNR and FQNEAQ (reference sequence). There are 13 residues in the CDR3. The CDR3 loop is CSSSLGWATEAFF. The CDR3, as DNA: TGTTCCAGCAGCTTAGGGTGGGCTACTGAAGCTTTCTTT.

The rearrangement uses TRBV9 and TRBJ1-2; possibly TRBD1 for D (5 bases). V gave up 5 bases and J gave up 2 bases, with 19 bases separating them. The CDR3 consists of 16 residues. Germline V gives CDR1 SGDLS, CDR2 YYNGEE. CDR3 DNA sequence: TGTGCCAGCAGTCCCGGGGCGGGGCTGGGAAACTATGGCTACACCTTC. Amino acids: CASSPGAGLGNYGYTF.

This chain uses TRBV7-2 with TRBJ1-2; D remains unclear. Trimming took 4 bases from V and 5 from J, leaving 11 bases between them. Germline assignment: CDR1 SGHTA and CDR2 FQGNSA. The length of the CDR3 is 13 residues. The CDR3 nucleotides are TGTGCCAGCAGCTCTCGGTGGCGGTATGGCTACACCTTC. Amino acids: CASSSRWRYGYTF.

This clone came up a few times. This chain uses TRBV5-4 with TRBJ1-6, with D maybe TRBD1 (6 bases). Germline V gene data show CDR1 as SGHNT and CDR2 as YYREEE (reference sequence). The V and J ends lost 4 bases and 8 bases respectively, with 13 bases between them. This CDR3 spans 14 amino acids. The CDR3 bases are TGTGCCAGCAGCCGAACAGGGTCTGATTCACCCCTCCACTTT. This codes for CASSRTGSDSPLHF.

This chain connects TRBV7-2 to TRBJ2-7, with TRBD1 identical over 8 bases. Trimming cost V 2 bases and J 5 bases; bases outside gene matches: 11. Germline-derived CDR1 and CDR2 are SGHTA and FQGNSA. CDR3 length: 16 amino acids. CDR3 in amino acids: CASSLQVSRGLDEQYF. The CDR3 region has the DNA TGTGCCAGCAGCTTACAAGTCTCCAGGGGGCTAGACGAGCAGTACTTC.

The V call is TRBV7-8, the J call TRBJ2-2, with D possibly matching TRBD1 (6 bases). V shed 5 bases and J shed 5 bases, with 21 bases lying between them. Per germline, CDR1 SGHVS and CDR2 FQNEAQ. CDR3 length equals 17 residues. The CDR3 reads CASSPFTSSRGTGELFF. In nucleotides, the CDR3 is TGTGCCAGCAGCCCCTTTACATCGAGTAGGGGGACCGGGGAGCTGTTTTTT.

The chain employs TRBV21-1 and TRBJ1-6. TRBV21-1 is a recognized pseudogene. The CDR3 length is 15 residues. The DNA for the CDR3 is TGTGCCAGCAGCACCAGACCCCTCCTAGATTCACCCCTCCACTTT. Translation gives CASSTRPLLDSPLHF.

This chain connects TRBV6-1 to TRBJ2-1; 7 positions agree with TRBD2. The length of the CDR3 is 14 residues. V trimming: 7 bases; J trimming: 3 bases; junction bases outside the gene matches: 6. The germline gives CDR1 MNHNS, CDR2 SASEGT. The CDR3, as DNA: TGTGCCAGCACCGTAGCGGGTGGCTACAATGAGCAGTTCTTC. It encodes CASTVAGGYNEQFF.

This clone has just a few counts. The rearrangement links TRBV19 to TRBJ2-7; D is possibly TRBD2 (6 bases). This CDR3 is built from 14 residues. The germline V and J ends were trimmed by 5 bases and 2 bases, with 13 bases remaining between them. The germline CDR1 and CDR2 sequences are LNHDA and SQIVND (reference sequence). CDR3 bases: TGTGCCAGTAGTTTTCGGGGGAGTACCTACGAGCAGTACTTC. As protein: CASSFRGSTYEQYF.

The CDR3 DNA follows: TGCGCCAGCAGCTTGGACTTCTTGGGGACAGGGCGGACTGAAGCTTTCTTT. Its translation: CASSLDFLGTGRTEAFF. The chain uses TRBV5-1 and TRBJ1-1; 9 bases are a match to TRBD1. Germline values: CDR1 SGHRS, CDR2 YFSETQ. Trimming at V came to 0 bases and at J to 5 bases, leaving 11 bases not matched to a gene. This CDR3 is built from 17 residues. Looking up the rest from reference TRBV5-1 and TRBJ1-1 gives the full variable domain: KAGVTQTPRYLIKTRGQQVTLSCSPISGHRSVSWYQQTPGQGLQFLFEYFSETQRNKGNFPGRFSGRQFSNSRSEMNVSTLELGDSALYLCASSLDFLGTGRTEAFFGQGTRLTVV.

The rearrangement uses TRBV9 and TRBJ2-5; D possibly corresponds to TRBD2 (5 bases). Germline CDR1 and CDR2: SGDLS and YYNGEE. V gave up 0 bases and J gave up 7 bases, with 13 bases separating them. The CDR3 is made up of 14 amino acids. CDR3 sequence reads: CASSVDRGIRTQYF. In nucleotides, the CDR3 is TGTGCCAGCAGCGTAGATCGGGGAATCCGGACCCAGTACTTC.

The chain has TRBV28 and TRBJ2-7, with 11 bases aligning to TRBD2. The CDR3 loop spans 16 amino acids. V shed 5 bases, J shed 4 bases, and the junction held 10 bases outside the gene matches. From germline, CDR1 is MDHEN and CDR2 SYDVKM. CDR3 in DNA: TGTGCCAGCAGTCGCTTGACTAGCGGGGTTACTTACGAGCAGTACTTC. Its protein is CASSRLTSGVTYEQYF.

CDR3 residues: CASSPAGETQYF. The CDR3, as DNA: TGTGCCAGCAGCCCCGCCGGGGAGACGCAGTATTTT. V usage is TRBV6-5 and J usage is TRBJ2-3; D is possibly TRBD2 (5 bases). Between the trimmed V and J ends, which lost 6 bases and 9 bases, there was a span of 13 bases. The CDR3 sequence is 12 residues long. Germline CDR1 reads MNHEY; CDR2 reads SVGAGI.

This chain links TRBV9 with TRBJ2-5; 15 nucleotides align to TRBD2. The V segment lost 3 bases and the J segment 5 bases; nucleotides outside the gene matches: 5. In germline, CDR1 is SGDLS, CDR2 YYNGEE. The length of the CDR3 is 16 residues. CDR3 nucleotides: TGTGCCAGCAGCGGGACTAGCGGGGGGGCACGGGAGACCCAGTACTTC. This encodes CASSGTSGGARETQYF.

V gene TRBV28 combines with J gene TRBJ1-6; the D gene is possibly TRBD1 (5 bases). Trimming stripped 4 bases from V and 9 bases from J, with 16 bases between. Germline V gene sequence: CDR1 MDHEN, CDR2 SYDVKM. CDR3 size: 15 residues. CDR3 in amino acids: CASSSQKGPSSPLHF. CDR3 nucleotide sequence: TGTGCCAGCAGTTCCCAAAAGGGGCCTAGTTCACCCCTCCACTTT.

The rearrangement uses TRBV2 and TRBJ1-6; 9 nucleotides line up with TRBD1. Per the germline V gene, CDR1 is SNHLY and CDR2 is FYNNEI. The CDR3 consists of 16 residues. The V gene end was trimmed by 6 bases and the J gene end by 5 bases; junction bases not matched to a gene: 8. The DNA for the CDR3 is TGTGCCAGCAGGATCCGAGGGGACAGGGATAATTCACCCCTCCACTTT. This sequence encodes CASRIRGDRDNSPLHF.

This clone has just one count. The chain combines TRBV6-6 with TRBJ1-6; D call uncertain. Germline loops: CDR1 MNHNY, CDR2 SVGAGI (reference sequence). The CDR3 is 13 residues long. Trimming pared 0 bases from V and 9 bases from J, leaving 6 bases between. This CDR3 reads CASSYSRGSPLHF. The CDR3, as DNA: TGTGCCAGCAGTTACTCGAGAGGTTCACCCCTCCACTTT.

This clone showed up just once. This rearrangement joins TRBV9 to TRBJ2-1; a weak D match, TRBD2 (5 bases). Germline CDR1 SGDLS, CDR2 YYNGEE. Trimming pared 4 bases from V and 3 bases from J, leaving 14 bases between. This CDR3 spans 15 amino acids. The CDR3 protein is CASSPLEGFYNEQFF. CDR3 in DNA: TGTGCCAGCAGCCCCCTAGAGGGTTTCTACAATGAGCAGTTCTTC.

V usage is TRBV30 and J usage is TRBJ2-2; D remains ambiguous. V was shortened by 0 bases and J by 7 bases, with 9 bases between the two germline ends. Germline CDR1 GTSNPN, CDR2 SVGIG (reference sequence). The CDR3 is 13 amino acids. The CDR3 bases are TGTGCCTGGAGTGTACCTCTAGTCGGGGAGCTGTTTTTT. Translating gives CAWSVPLVGELFF.

A word on this clone: Other DNA sequences of this sample code for an identical CDR3. The genes are TRBV18 and TRBJ2-7; 10 nucleotides align to TRBD1. CDR3 length equals 14 residues. CDR1 is KGHSH, CDR2 LQKENI, per germline. V shed 6 bases, J shed 2 bases, and the junction held 4 bases outside the gene matches. The CDR3 coding sequence is TGTGCCAGCTCGCCCGGACAGGGGGCCTACGAGCAGTACTTC. This sequence encodes CASSPGQGAYEQYF. Full variable domain (missing parts from reference TRBV18 and TRBJ2-7): NAGVMQNPRHLVRRRGQEARLRCSPMKGHSHVYWYRQLPEEGLKFMVYLQKENIIDESGMPKERFSAEFPKEGPSILRIQQVVRGDSAAYFCASSPGQGAYEQYFGPGTRLTVT.

The rearrangement links TRBV6-5 to TRBJ2-2, with unresolved D. The V and J ends lost 6 bases and 5 bases respectively, with 7 bases between them. Germline assignment: CDR1 MNHEY and CDR2 SVGAGI. The CDR3 contains 12 residues. The CDR3 nucleotides read TGTGCCAGCAGCCCCCTTACCGGGGAGCTGTTTTTT. Translating gives CASSPLTGELFF.

DNA of the CDR3: TGCGCCAGCAGCCCTAGGACAGCCTACACAGATACGCAGTATTTT. Amino acid sequence: CASSPRTAYTDTQYF. This chain uses TRBV5-1 with TRBJ2-3, with D perhaps TRBD1 (6 bases). Trimming removed 4 bases at V and 2 bases at J, with 14 bases between. The V gene's germline CDR1 is SGHRS and CDR2 YFSETQ. The CDR3 covers 15 residues.

J is TRBJ2-3 and V is TRBV28; weak D call: TRBD1 (5 bases). Germline-derived CDR1 and CDR2 are MDHEN and SYDVKM. The V and J ends lost 6 bases and 5 bases respectively, with 12 bases between them. The CDR3 spans 13 residues. This CDR3 is CASRQGGGDTQYF. CDR3 coding DNA: TGTGCCAGCAGGCAGGGTGGCGGAGATACGCAGTATTTT.

The genes are TRBV21-1 and TRBJ2-7; the DNA was not compared with TRBD2, the D call given in the table. TRBV21-1 is reported as a pseudogene. The CDR3 has 15 residues. CDR3: CASSKAGRGGYEQYF. The DNA for the CDR3 is TGTGCCAGCAGCAAAGCAGGCAGGGGAGGGTACGAGCAGTACTTC.

This clone has just one count. V and J are TRBV18 and TRBJ1-5, with TRBD1 matching over 7 bases. The V and J ends lost 1 base and 10 bases, in that order; junction bases with no gene match: 7. There are 14 residues in the CDR3. Germline assignment: CDR1 KGHSH and CDR2 LQKENI. The CDR3 sequence is CASSPLGQLDPQHF. CDR3 bases: TGTGCCAGCTCACCACTGGGACAGCTCGACCCCCAGCATTTT.

This chain joins TRBV9 and TRBJ1-6; 9 bases are shared with TRBD1. J gave up 6 bases and V 3 bases, and 7 bases lay outside the gene matches. The V gene's germline CDR1 is SGDLS and CDR2 YYNGEE. CDR3 length: 16 residues. In DNA, the CDR3 is TGTGCCAGCAGCGGGGGACAGGGACGGTTTAATTCACCCCTCCACTTT. It codes for CASSGGQGRFNSPLHF.